One and the same sample provided the 7 T cell receptor beta chains below, sequenced in a study of blood T cell repertoires in COVID-19. TCRdb's table, derived via immunoSEQ multiplex PCR, lists solely in-frame clones and lacks some. The data contain 150,000 to 170,000 clones, 85% of them singletons. The specimen sequenced was peripheral blood. The receptor source for this set is a woman aged 55-69 years with COVID-19, enrolled during active disease.

The CDR3 region is CSVGGGPRSSTDTQYF. The CDR3 DNA sequence: TGCAGCGTTGGGGGCGGCCCTAGATCTAGCACAGATACGCAGTATTTT. V and J are TRBV29-1 and TRBJ2-3; TRBD1 might be the D (5 bases). This CDR3 spans 16 amino acids. Germline V gene data show CDR1 as SQVTM and CDR2 as ANQGSEA. Deletions cut 4 bases from V and 0 bases from J, with 17 bases between.

The V gene is TRBV4-1, the J gene TRBJ2-5; 11 bases agree with TRBD2. The CDR3 sequence is 16 residues long. V lost 3 bases and J lost 1; bases outside the gene matches: 4. Germline V gene data show CDR1 as MGHRA and CDR2 as YSYEKL. DNA of the CDR3: TGCGCCAGCAGCCAGGCTAGCGGGGGGACCCAAGAGACCCAGTACTTC. This sequence encodes CASSQASGGTQETQYF.

The chain employs TRBV14 and TRBJ1-2, with D tentatively TRBD1 (5 bases). V gave up 5 bases and J gave up 2 bases, with 9 bases separating them. Germline-derived CDR1 and CDR2 are SGHDN and FVKESK. The CDR3 loop spans 13 amino acids. Here the CDR3 reads CASSSGLNYGYTF. The CDR3 DNA sequence: TGTGCCAGCAGCTCGGGACTCAACTATGGCTACACCTTC. Drawing the rest from reference TRBV14 and TRBJ1-2, the complete variable domain is EAGVTQFPSHSVIEKGQTVTLRCDPISGHDNLYWYRRVMGKEIKFLLHFVKESKQDESGMPNNRFLAERTGGTYSTLKVQPAELEDSGVYFCASSSGLNYGYTFGSGTRLTVV.

CDR3 nucleotides: TGTGCCAGCAGCACCTCGACAGTCATGCAAAAGCCCCAGCATTTT. Translation: CASSTSTVMQKPQHF. V and J are TRBV5-8 and TRBJ1-5; TRBD1 is a possible D gene (5 bases). In germline, CDR1 is SGHTS, CDR2 YDEGEE. The V gene lost 4 bases and the J gene lost 8 bases, with 19 bases spanning the gap. The CDR3 consists of 15 residues.

The chain couples TRBV3-1 (or the pseudogene TRBV3-2) to TRBJ1-2; D is possibly TRBD1 (5 bases). V gave up 3 bases and J gave up 1 base, with 6 bases separating them. Per germline, CDR1 LGHDT and CDR2 YNNKEL (reference sequence). The CDR3 runs 13 residues. The CDR3 protein is CASSHGHNYGYTF. CDR3 nucleotides: TGTGCCAGCAGCCACGGACATAACTATGGCTACACCTTC.

The genes are TRBV5-4 and TRBJ1-3; D is unresolved. The CDR3 sequence is 13 residues long. The V end lost 2 bases, the J end lost 5 bases, and 8 bases lay between the germline ends. Germline V gives CDR1 SGHNT, CDR2 YYREEE (reference sequence). CDR3 protein: CASSLVLRNTIYF. CDR3 DNA sequence: TGTGCCAGCAGCTTAGTACTACGAAACACCATATATTTT.

This clone was seen once. The chain is built from TRBV5-8 and TRBJ1-1; 7 bases map to TRBD1. Trimming took 0 bases from V and 5 from J; bases not matched to a gene: 7. The CDR3 is 15 amino acids. Germline CDR1 and CDR2: SGHTS and YDEGEE. The CDR3 DNA sequence: TGTGCCAGCAGCTTGGGGACAGGACGGGTGACTGAAGCTTTCTTT. This translates into CASSLGTGRVTEAFF.